This entry concerns a single T cell receptor (beta chain). Germline CDR1 and CDR2: SGHRS and YFSETQ. The CDR3 has 15 residues. V lost 2 bases and J lost 2; bases outside the gene matches: 4. The sample comes from a study of cytomegalovirus exposure and HLA in healthy donors. The PCR made use of 60 Vbeta and 13 Jbeta primers. The table came from immunoSEQ multiplex PCR; TCRdb's copy has only in-frame clones and leaves some out. The data contain 100,000 to 150,000 clones, under 80% of them singletons. Sequencing was performed on PBMCs. This TCR was recovered from a man in his 60s in good health and CMV-seropositive. The chain combines TRBV5-1 with TRBJ2-3, with 8 bases identical to TRBD1. CDR3 residues: CASSLDRGYTDTQYF. Written as DNA, the CDR3 is TGCGCCAGCAGCTTAGACAGGGGATACACAGATACGCAGTATTTT. Complete variable domain (other parts from reference TRBV5-1 and TRBJ2-3): KAGVTQTPRYLIKTRGQQVTLSCSPISGHRSVSWYQQTPGQGLQFLFEYFSETQRNKGNFPGRFSGRQFSNSRSEMNVSTLELGDSALYLCASSLDRGYTDTQYFGPGTRLTVL.